The 32 T cell receptor beta chains below were found in one sample sequenced in a study of OX40 agonist ivuxolimab in advanced cancers. The repertoire was sequenced with immunoSEQ multiplex PCR; TCRdb's copy has only in-frame clones and lacks some. The table has tens of thousands of clones, approximately 91% seen once. The input for sequencing was CD4+ or CD8+ T cells sorted from blood, taken in a trial of the OX40 agonist ivuxolimab. These TCRs come from an adult with an advanced solid tumor such as melanoma, head and neck, liver or kidney cancer.

The V call is TRBV15, the J call TRBJ2-1; D not certain. This CDR3 has 13 residues. The V gene lost 0 bases and the J gene lost 8 bases, with 8 bases spanning the gap. Germline V CDR1 and CDR2: LNHNV, YYDKDF (reference sequence). The CDR3 spells CATSRDPRDEQFF. CDR3 DNA sequence: TGTGCCACCAGCAGAGATCCCCGGGATGAGCAGTTCTTC.

The gene calls are TRBV19 and TRBJ1-2, with D unclear. The V and J ends lost 11 bases and 6 bases respectively, with 13 bases between them. Germline V gene sequence: CDR1 LNHDA, CDR2 SQIVND (reference sequence). The CDR3 runs to 11 residues. CDR3 protein: CASQGGNGYTF. The CDR3 DNA is TGTGCCTCCCAAGGAGGAAATGGCTACACCTTC.

As to this clone: This likely stems from a read error, as it lies one base from a far larger clone. V usage is TRBV28 and J usage is TRBJ1-5, with D tentatively TRBD1 (6 bases). The CDR3 loop spans 15 amino acids. Germline-derived CDR1 and CDR2 are MDHEN and SYDVKM. The V gene lost 1 base and the J gene lost 2 bases, with 9 bases spanning the gap. The CDR3 spells CASSLFPGGNQPQHF. CDR3 nucleotides: TGTGCCAGCAGTTTATTCCCAGGGGGCAATCAGCCCCAGCATTTT.

The chain couples TRBV9 to TRBJ1-3, with D unclear. The CDR3 is 18 amino acids. CDR1 is SGDLS, CDR2 YYNGEE, per germline. With 0 bases removed from V and 4 bases from J, the gap between germline ends came to 20 bases. The CDR3 reads CASSVAGERATPGNTIYF. The CDR3, as DNA: TGTGCCAGCAGCGTAGCAGGAGAGAGAGCTACCCCGGGAAACACCATATATTTT.

V is TRBV6-1 and J is TRBJ2-7; 7 bases align to TRBD2. The length of the CDR3 is 15 residues. Germline V gene lookup returns CDR1 MNHNS and CDR2 SASEGT. With V trimmed by 4 bases and J by 3 bases, 9 bases remained unmatched. Written as DNA, the CDR3 is TGTGCCAGCAGTGCTAGCCCGGGAGGCTTCTACGAGCAGTACTTC. It is translated as CASSASPGGFYEQYF.

The chain has TRBV10-3 and TRBJ1-1; 8 bases align to TRBD1. CDR3 length equals 14 residues. CDR1 and CDR2 (germline): ENHRY, SYGVKD. The trim removed 10 bases at V and 1 base at J, leaving 8 bases unmatched. In DNA form, the CDR3 reads TGTGCCACCAGGGGGCTGGAAGGGAACACTGAAGCTTTCTTT. Translated, it gives CATRGLEGNTEAFF.

This rearrangement joins TRBV7-9 to TRBJ2-7; 9 nucleotides match TRBD2. This CDR3 is 16 amino acids long. Trimming removed 5 bases from V and 0 bases from J; junction bases left unmatched: 8. The germline V gene encodes CDR1 SEHNR and CDR2 FQNEAQ (reference sequence). Here the CDR3 DNA reads TGTGCCAGCAGCCGTATAGCGGGGGAGAGCTCCTACGAGCAGTACTTC. Its protein is CASSRIAGESSYEQYF.

This clone appeared once. The genes are TRBV21-1 and TRBJ2-5; the DNA was not used to check the table's D call, TRBD2. TRBV21-1 is recorded as a pseudogene. The CDR3 contains 16 residues. The CDR3 is CASRDRIRGGKETQYF. In nucleotides, the CDR3 is TGTGCCAGCAGGGATAGAATTAGGGGGGGCAAGGAGACCCAGTACTTC.

The chain has TRBV7-2 and TRBJ2-7, with D uncertain. This CDR3 region has 14 residues. Germline V gene data show CDR1 as SGHTA and CDR2 as FQGNSA. Between the trimmed V and J ends, which lost 5 bases and 3 bases, there was a span of 14 bases. CDR3 sequence (DNA): TGTGCCAGCAGCACAAGGGATCAGCGCTACGAGCAGTACTTC. Translating it yields CASSTRDQRYEQYF.

The chain links TRBV28 to TRBJ1-3; D call uncertain. The CDR3 covers 15 residues. In germline, CDR1 is MDHEN, CDR2 SYDVKM. The V end lost 6 bases, the J end lost 0 bases, and 12 bases lay between the germline ends. For the CDR3, the DNA is TGTGCCAGCAGACTTAGAAGCAGCTCTGGAAACACCATATATTTT. This sequence encodes CASRLRSSSGNTIYF.

The chain couples TRBV10-3 to TRBJ2-7, with D hard to call. V dropped 0 bases and J dropped 1 base, with 16 bases sitting between them. CDR3 length: 17 residues. The germline CDR1 and CDR2 sequences are ENHRY and SYGVKD. CDR3: CAISESTVAGGSYEQYF. The CDR3 DNA follows: TGTGCCATCAGTGAGTCGACTGTGGCAGGTGGGTCCTACGAGCAGTACTTC.

This chain links TRBV4-2 with TRBJ1-2; a weak D match, TRBD1 (5 bases). Looked up from germline, CDR1 is LGHNA and CDR2 is YNFKEQ. The V gene lost 7 bases and the J gene lost 6 bases, with 21 bases spanning the gap. This CDR3 comprises 15 residues. The CDR3 region has the DNA TGTGCCAGCACCTTATCAACAGGTTTAGGCGATGGCTACACCTTC. Its protein product is CASTLSTGLGDGYTF.

The V call is TRBV18, the J call TRBJ2-3; a possible D gene is TRBD2 (7 bases). Per the germline V gene, CDR1 is KGHSH and CDR2 is LQKENI. This CDR3 region has 16 residues. Trimming took off 6 bases at V and 0 bases at J, with 16 bases between the two ends. The CDR3 DNA sequence: TGTGCCAGCTCCCCGGGGGGCCTGATGAGCACAGATACGCAGTATTTT. It translates to CASSPGGLMSTDTQYF.

The count of this clone is one. The V call is TRBV19, the J call TRBJ2-5; TRBD2 matches 10 bases. Unmatched junction bases numbered 6, after V lost 6 bases and J lost 5 bases. Germline-derived CDR1 and CDR2 are LNHDA and SQIVND (reference sequence). The CDR3 has 14 amino acids. CDR3 sequence reads: CASSPSGGGETQYF. The DNA for the CDR3 is TGTGCCAGTAGCCCTAGCGGGGGCGGGGAGACCCAGTACTTC. The variable domain in full, with the rest retrieved from reference TRBV19 and TRBJ2-5, is DGGITQSPKYLFRKEGQNVTLSCEQNLNHDAMYWYRQDPGQGLRLIYYSQIVNDFQKGDIAEGYSVSREKKESFPLTVTSAQKNPTAFYLCASSPSGGGETQYFGPGTRLLVL.

The chain joins TRBV10-2 to TRBJ1-1, with D hard to call. Trimming stripped 9 bases from V and 6 bases from J, with 11 bases between. Germline V gene lookup returns CDR1 WSHSY and CDR2 SAAADI. The CDR3 is 11 residues long. The CDR3 is CASVVESEAFF. The CDR3, as DNA: TGCGCCAGTGTCGTGGAGTCTGAAGCTTTCTTT.

This chain links TRBV5-1 with TRBJ2-1, with TRBD1 matching over 7 bases. The J segment lost 7 bases and the V segment lost 4 bases, leaving 5 bases of the junction unmatched. CDR3 length equals 13 residues. Germline V gene lookup returns CDR1 SGHRS and CDR2 YFSETQ. CDR3 sequence: CASSVLQGNEQFF. The CDR3 DNA reads TGCGCCAGCAGCGTCCTACAGGGGAATGAGCAGTTCTTC.

The chain has TRBV5-4 and TRBJ1-2; D is undetermined. V was cut by 0 bases and J by 8 bases, with 8 bases left in between. This CDR3 is 12 amino acids long. The V gene's germline CDR1 is SGHNT and CDR2 YYREEE (reference sequence). CDR3 nucleotide sequence: TGTGCCAGCAGCTTGGACAGTCCGGGCTACACCTTC. It translates to CASSLDSPGYTF.

V gene TRBV6-1 combines with J gene TRBJ2-5; D call uncertain. V lost 7 bases, J lost 2 bases, and 17 bases lay in between. This CDR3 is 15 amino acids long. Germline values: CDR1 MNHNS, CDR2 SASEGT. CDR3 sequence: CASNTEGSLQETQYF. In nucleotides, the CDR3 is TGTGCCAGCAATACAGAAGGATCACTTCAAGAGACCCAGTACTTC.

The rearrangement uses TRBV4-1 and TRBJ1-5; no clear D gene. There are 15 residues in the CDR3. Looked up from germline, CDR1 is MGHRA and CDR2 is YSYEKL. Trimming left V 0 bases short and J 4 bases short, with 10 bases between. The chain's CDR3 is CASSQDVGPNQPQHF. CDR3 nucleotide sequence: TGCGCCAGCAGCCAAGATGTCGGGCCTAATCAGCCCCAGCATTTT.

The V gene is TRBV19, the J gene TRBJ1-2; D unresolved. The length of the CDR3 is 13 residues. Germline CDR1 reads LNHDA; CDR2 reads SQIVND (reference sequence). V was cut by 5 bases and J by 1 base, with 8 bases left in between. CDR3 in amino acids: CASSPQVNYGYTF. DNA of the CDR3: TGTGCCAGTAGTCCTCAAGTTAACTATGGCTACACCTTC.

The chain uses TRBV4-2 and TRBJ2-1; weak D call: TRBD1 (6 bases). The ends were cut back, 0 bases at V and 0 bases at J, with 12 bases in the middle. This CDR3 contains 17 residues. The germline V gene encodes CDR1 LGHNA and CDR2 YNFKEQ. CDR3 amino acids: CASSQDGSGDSYNEQFF. The CDR3 DNA follows: TGTGCCAGCAGCCAAGATGGGTCAGGGGACTCCTACAATGAGCAGTTCTTC.

This rearrangement joins TRBV10-3 to TRBJ1-1, with TRBD1 as a possible D gene (5 bases). Germline CDR1 is ENHRY and CDR2 is SYGVKD. V lost 3 bases to trimming and J lost 3 bases, with 8 bases between them. The CDR3 loop spans 13 amino acids. CDR3 region: CAISEDSDTEAFF. CDR3 bases: TGTGCCATCAGTGAAGACAGCGACACTGAAGCTTTCTTT.

The chain joins TRBV5-6 to TRBJ1-1, with D uncertain. This CDR3 has 13 amino acids. Deletions cut 0 bases from V and 4 bases from J, with 7 bases between. The germline V gene encodes CDR1 SGHDT and CDR2 YYEEEE. For the CDR3, the DNA is TGTGCCAGCAGCTTGGTCAATCCCACTGAAGCTTTCTTT. It specifies CASSLVNPTEAFF.

This chain connects TRBV28 to TRBJ2-7; D tentatively fits TRBD1 or TRBD2 (5 bases each). This CDR3 is 14 amino acids long. The ends were cut back, 4 bases at V and 3 bases at J, with 13 bases in the middle. CDR1 and CDR2 from the germline V gene are MDHEN and SYDVKM. CDR3 region: CASSSPRDGYEQYF. As DNA, the CDR3 is TGTGCCAGCAGTTCACCCCGGGACGGCTACGAGCAGTACTTC.

This clone has a single count. The chain employs TRBV5-1 and TRBJ1-1, with D possibly matching TRBD1 (6 bases). CDR1 is SGHRS, CDR2 YFSETQ, per germline. V dropped 4 bases and J dropped 5 bases, with 15 bases sitting between them. The CDR3 has 14 amino acids. This chain's CDR3 is CASSIRGGDTEAFF. Written as DNA, the CDR3 is TGCGCCAGCAGCATAAGGGGGGGTGATACTGAAGCTTTCTTT.

The V and J genes are TRBV6-1 and TRBJ1-4; D call uncertain. CDR1 is MNHNS and CDR2 is SASEGT in the germline V gene. The CDR3 runs 15 residues. The V end lost 2 bases, the J end lost 8 bases, and 15 bases lay between the germline ends. The CDR3 sequence is CASSESLIGWEKLFF. The DNA for the CDR3 is TGTGCCAGCAGTGAATCCTTAATCGGGTGGGAAAAACTGTTTTTT.

The J gene is TRBJ2-1, the V gene TRBV5-1; D is perhaps TRBD2 (7 bases). CDR1 and CDR2 (germline): SGHRS, YFSETQ. V lost 6 bases to trimming and J lost 2 bases, with 12 bases between them. This CDR3 comprises 14 residues. In nucleotides, the CDR3 is TGCGCCAGCAAAGACGGGGGGCCCTACAATGAGCAGTTCTTC. It translates to CASKDGGPYNEQFF.

The V gene is TRBV2, the J gene TRBJ1-5; no definite D call. This CDR3 has 15 residues. V was cut by 3 bases and J by 0 bases, with 9 bases left in between. From germline, CDR1 is SNHLY and CDR2 FYNNEI. The CDR3 sequence: CASSEYSYSNQPQHF. The CDR3, as DNA: TGTGCCAGCAGTGAGTACTCTTATAGCAATCAGCCCCAGCATTTT.

The chain joins TRBV19 to TRBJ2-3, with a weak D call TRBD2 (5 bases). Germline V gene data show CDR1 as LNHDA and CDR2 as SQIVND (reference sequence). Trimming removed 4 bases from V and 2 bases from J, with 7 bases in between. The CDR3 contains 13 residues. Here the CDR3 DNA reads TGTGCCAGTAGTACTCGGGACACAGATACGCAGTATTTT. Residues: CASSTRDTDTQYF.

The V call is TRBV6-5, the J call TRBJ2-7; a possible D gene is TRBD1 (6 bases). Germline lookup yields CDR1 MNHEY and CDR2 SVGAGI. There are 15 residues in the CDR3. Trimming took off 2 bases at V and 0 bases at J, with 11 bases between the two ends. In DNA form, the CDR3 reads TGTGCCAGCAGTTACGGAACAGGGAGCTCCTACGAGCAGTACTTC. Its protein is CASSYGTGSSYEQYF.

The V and J genes are TRBV27 and TRBJ1-5, with D unresolved. Germline V lookup: CDR1 MNHEY, CDR2 SMNVEV (reference sequence). V lost 2 bases, J lost 0 bases, and 8 bases lay in between. The length of the CDR3 is 15 residues. CDR3 nucleotide sequence: TGTGCCAGCAGTTTAACCCCATATAGCAATCAGCCCCAGCATTTT. Protein sequence: CASSLTPYSNQPQHF.

The DNA of the CDR3 is TGTGCCAGTAGTATAGGTTTCCAGGGAGGCACCGGGGAGCTGTTTTTT. Its protein is CASSIGFQGGTGELFF. This rearrangement joins TRBV19 to TRBJ2-2, with D possibly TRBD2 on 6 matching bases. In germline, CDR1 is LNHDA, CDR2 SQIVND (reference sequence). Trimming stripped 1 base from V and 4 bases from J, with 13 bases between. CDR3 length: 16 amino acids.